This TCR beta chain is drawn from a study of blood T cells in healthy people across ages. Study-wide findings and caveats: Researchers said unsorted PBMCs prevented a conclusive naive versus antigen-experienced comparison. The fall in TCR beta diversity per million T cells was roughly linear with age.

Germline assignment: CDR1 SQVTM and CDR2 ANQGSEA. CDR3 length: 11 residues. V was shortened by 3 bases and J by 8 bases, with 10 bases between the two germline ends. This clonotype has ten or more counts. Its target is not known. It was with a sample-barcoded 5' primer and a J-beta primer mix that a second PCR of about 6 to 11 cycles was run. TCRdb re-called the 5' RACE reads with MiXCR, one entry per CDR3 protein. The sample contains 590,000 or so distinct CDR3 sequences, approximately 30% of which appear only once. Sample donors were healthy Caucasian individuals that came from Russia, aged 6 to 90. Peripheral blood, approximately 10 milliliters per donor, was collected.

This chain links TRBV29-1 with TRBJ1-1, with D uncertain. Material for sequencing was blood. The origin of this receptor is a woman older than 75 in good health. The CDR3 here is CSVDEGREAFF. In nucleotides, the CDR3 is TGCAGCGTTGACGAGGGCAGGGAAGCTTTCTTT.